This T cell receptor (beta chain) was sequenced for a study of molecular identifiers for immune sequencing clone quantification. Study observations and caveats: Spike-in Jurkat TCR RNA from a single cell reportedly registered among one million naive cells.

This clonotype was detected many times. Its antigen is unidentified. Between the trimmed V and J ends, which lost 3 bases and 0 bases, there was a span of 11 bases. The CDR3 covers 16 residues. Germline lookup yields CDR1 MGHRA and CDR2 YSYEKL. A single record per CDR3 protein comes from TCRdb applying MiXCR to the PCR reads. The data show under 600,000 distinct CDR3 sequences, with 20% to 25% seen just once and about 0.8% held by the top ten. Based on a CD8+CD4-CCR7+CD45RA+ profile, naive CD8 T cells were sorted. V gene TRBV4-1 combines with J gene TRBJ2-2; D may be TRBD1 (5 bases). Sequencing used naive CD8+ T cells from blood, with Jurkat cell RNA spiked in. Subset noted: FACS-sorted CD8+CD4-CCR7+CD45RA+ naive T cells. The receptor comes from a human donor in good health. Some libraries in this study had Jurkat cell RNA spiked in. The CDR3, as DNA: TGCGCCAGCAGCCAGGGGCCGGATCCGAACACCGGGGAGCTGTTTTTT. Translated, it gives CASSQGPDPNTGELFF.